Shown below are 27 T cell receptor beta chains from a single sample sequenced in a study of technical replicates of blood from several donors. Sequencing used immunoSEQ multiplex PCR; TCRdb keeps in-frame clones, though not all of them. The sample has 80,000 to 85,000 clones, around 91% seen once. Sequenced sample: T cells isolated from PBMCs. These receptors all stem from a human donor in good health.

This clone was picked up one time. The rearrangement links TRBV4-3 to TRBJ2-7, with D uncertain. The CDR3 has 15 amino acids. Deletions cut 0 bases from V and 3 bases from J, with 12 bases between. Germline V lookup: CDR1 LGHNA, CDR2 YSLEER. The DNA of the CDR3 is TGCGCCAGCAGCCAAGATTTAGCAGTCTTCTACGAGCAGTACTTC. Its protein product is CASSQDLAVFYEQYF.

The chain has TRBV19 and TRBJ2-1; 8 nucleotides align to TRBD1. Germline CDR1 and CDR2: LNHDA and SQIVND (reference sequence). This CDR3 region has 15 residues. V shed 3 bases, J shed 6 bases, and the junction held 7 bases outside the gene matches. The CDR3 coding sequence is TGTGCCAGTAGTATTGCCAGGGGGCCATTCAATGAGCAGTTCTTC. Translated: CASSIARGPFNEQFF.

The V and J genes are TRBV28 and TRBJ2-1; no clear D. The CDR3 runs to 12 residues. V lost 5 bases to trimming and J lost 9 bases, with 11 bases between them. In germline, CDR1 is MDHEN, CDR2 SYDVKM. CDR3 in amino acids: CASSLVRGEQFF. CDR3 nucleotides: TGTGCCAGCAGTCTAGTTCGCGGTGAGCAGTTCTTC. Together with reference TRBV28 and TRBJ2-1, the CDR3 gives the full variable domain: DVKVTQSSRYLVKRTGEKVFLECVQDMDHENMFWYRQDPGLGLRLIYFSYDVKMKEKGDIPEGYSVSREKKERFSLILESASTNQTSMYLCASSLVRGEQFFGPGTRLTVL.

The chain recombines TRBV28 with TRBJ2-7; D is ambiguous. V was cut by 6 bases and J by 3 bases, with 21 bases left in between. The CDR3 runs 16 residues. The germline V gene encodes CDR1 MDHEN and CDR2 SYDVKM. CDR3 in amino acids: CASRPFTAAQIYEQYF. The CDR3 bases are TGTGCCAGCAGACCCTTTACGGCGGCGCAAATCTACGAGCAGTACTTC.

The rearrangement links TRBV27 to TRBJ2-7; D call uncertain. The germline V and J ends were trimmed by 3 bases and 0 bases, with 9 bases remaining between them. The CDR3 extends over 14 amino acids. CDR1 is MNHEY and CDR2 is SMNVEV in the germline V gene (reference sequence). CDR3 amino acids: CASSFSALSYEQYF. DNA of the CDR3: TGTGCCAGCAGTTTTAGTGCACTCTCCTACGAGCAGTACTTC.

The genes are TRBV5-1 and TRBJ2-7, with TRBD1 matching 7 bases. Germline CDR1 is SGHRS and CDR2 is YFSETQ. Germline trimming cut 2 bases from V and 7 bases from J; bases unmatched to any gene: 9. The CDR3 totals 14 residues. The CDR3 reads CASSFTGESWEQYF. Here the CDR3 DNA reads TGCGCCAGCAGCTTTACAGGGGAATCGTGGGAGCAGTACTTC.

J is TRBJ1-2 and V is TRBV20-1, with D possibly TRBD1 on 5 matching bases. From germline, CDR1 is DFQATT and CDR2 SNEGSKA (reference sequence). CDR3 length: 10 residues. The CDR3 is CRTDSYGYTF. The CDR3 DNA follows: TGCAGGACAGATTCCTATGGCTACACCTTC.

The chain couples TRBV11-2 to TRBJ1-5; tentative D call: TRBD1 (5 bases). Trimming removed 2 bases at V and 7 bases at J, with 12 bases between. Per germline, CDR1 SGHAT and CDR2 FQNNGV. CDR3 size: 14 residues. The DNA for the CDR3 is TGTGCCAGCAGCTTATCAGGGAATAGCCAGCCCCAGCATTTT. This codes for CASSLSGNSQPQHF.

The CDR3 coding sequence is TGTGCCTGGAGTGAAGCCTCCTACGAGCAGTACTTC. Translation: CAWSEASYEQYF. The chain recombines TRBV30 with TRBJ2-7; D is undetermined. The CDR3 contains 12 residues. Germline CDR1 GTSNPN, CDR2 SVGIG (reference sequence). V shed 1 base and J shed 0 bases, with 4 bases lying between them.

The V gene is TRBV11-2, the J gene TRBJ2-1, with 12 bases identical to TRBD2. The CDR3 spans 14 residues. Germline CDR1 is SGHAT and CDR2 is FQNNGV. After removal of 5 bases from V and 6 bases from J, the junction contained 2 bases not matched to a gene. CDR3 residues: CASSVGLAGNEQFF. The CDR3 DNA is TGTGCCAGCAGCGTGGGACTAGCGGGCAATGAGCAGTTCTTC.

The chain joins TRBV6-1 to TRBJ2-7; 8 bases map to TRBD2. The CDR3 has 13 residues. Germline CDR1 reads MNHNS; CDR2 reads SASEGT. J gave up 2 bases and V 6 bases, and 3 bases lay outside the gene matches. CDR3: CASRAGATYEQYF. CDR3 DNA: TGTGCCAGCAGAGCGGGAGCTACCTACGAGCAGTACTTC.

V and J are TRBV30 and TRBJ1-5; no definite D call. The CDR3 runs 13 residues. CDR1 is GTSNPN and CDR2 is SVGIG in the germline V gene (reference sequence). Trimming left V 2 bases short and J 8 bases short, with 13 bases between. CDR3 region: CAWSYSTDKPQHF. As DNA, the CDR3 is TGTGCCTGGAGTTATTCCACTGATAAGCCCCAGCATTTT.

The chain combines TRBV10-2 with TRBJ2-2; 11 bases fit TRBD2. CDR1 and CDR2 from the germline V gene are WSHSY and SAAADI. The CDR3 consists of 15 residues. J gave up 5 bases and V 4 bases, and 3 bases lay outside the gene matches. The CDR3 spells CASSALAGGTGELFF. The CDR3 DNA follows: TGCGCCAGCAGTGCCTTAGCGGGAGGGACCGGGGAGCTGTTTTTT.

The CDR3 here is CASSEGGGTLKVYGYTF. The CDR3, as DNA: TGTGCCAGCAGTGAGGGGGGGGGAACATTAAAAGTTTATGGCTACACCTTC. V and J are TRBV25-1 and TRBJ1-2; possible D gene TRBD1, 5 bases. This CDR3 has 17 residues. Trimming removed 3 bases at V and 5 bases at J, with 22 bases between. Germline V gene lookup returns CDR1 MGHDK and CDR2 SYGVNS.

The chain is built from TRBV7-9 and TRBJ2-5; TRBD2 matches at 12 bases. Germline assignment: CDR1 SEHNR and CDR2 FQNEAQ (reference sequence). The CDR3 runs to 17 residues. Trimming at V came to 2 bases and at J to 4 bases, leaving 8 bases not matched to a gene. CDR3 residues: CASSLLAGGSSGETQYF. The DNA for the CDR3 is TGTGCCAGCAGCTTACTAGCGGGAGGGTCTTCCGGAGAGACCCAGTACTTC. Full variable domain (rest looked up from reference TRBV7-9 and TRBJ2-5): DTGVSQNPRHKITKRGQNVTFRCDPISEHNRLYWYRQTLGQGPEFLTYFQNEAQLEKSRLLSDRFSAERPKGSFSTLEIQRTEQGDSAMYLCASSLLAGGSSGETQYFGPGTRLLVL.

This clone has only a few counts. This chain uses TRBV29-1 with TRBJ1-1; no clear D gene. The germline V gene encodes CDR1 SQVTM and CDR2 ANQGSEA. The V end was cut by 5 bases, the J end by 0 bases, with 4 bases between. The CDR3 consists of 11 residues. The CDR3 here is CSVPVNTEAFF. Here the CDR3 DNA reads TGCAGCGTTCCTGTGAACACTGAAGCTTTCTTT.

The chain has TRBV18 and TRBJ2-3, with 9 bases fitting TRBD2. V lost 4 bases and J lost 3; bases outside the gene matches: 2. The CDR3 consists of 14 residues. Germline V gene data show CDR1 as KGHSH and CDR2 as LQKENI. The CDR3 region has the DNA TGTGCCAGCTCACGTAGCGGGAGTACAGATACGCAGTATTTT. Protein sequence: CASSRSGSTDTQYF.

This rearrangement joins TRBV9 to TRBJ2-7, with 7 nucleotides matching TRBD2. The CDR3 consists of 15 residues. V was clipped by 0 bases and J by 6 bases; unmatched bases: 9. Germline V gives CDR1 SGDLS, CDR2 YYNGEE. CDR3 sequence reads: CASSVGGLGIGEQYF. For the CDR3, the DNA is TGTGCCAGCAGCGTAGGAGGACTAGGGATAGGCGAGCAGTACTTC. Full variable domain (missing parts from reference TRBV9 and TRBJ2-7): DSGVTQTPKHLITATGQRVTLRCSPRSGDLSVYWYQQSLDQGLQFLIQYYNGEERAKGNILERFSAQQFPDLHSELNLSSLELGDSALYFCASSVGGLGIGEQYFGPGTRLTVT.

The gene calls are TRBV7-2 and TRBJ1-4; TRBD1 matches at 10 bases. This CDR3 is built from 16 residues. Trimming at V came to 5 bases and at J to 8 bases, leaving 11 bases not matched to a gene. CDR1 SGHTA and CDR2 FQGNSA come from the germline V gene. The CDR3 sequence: CASSPPPGQGKEKLFF. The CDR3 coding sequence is TGTGCCAGCAGCCCGCCCCCGGGACAGGGGAAAGAAAAACTGTTTTTT.

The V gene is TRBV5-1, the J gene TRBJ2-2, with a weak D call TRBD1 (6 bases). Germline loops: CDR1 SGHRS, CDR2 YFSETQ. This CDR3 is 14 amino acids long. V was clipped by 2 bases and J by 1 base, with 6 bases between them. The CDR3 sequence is CASSLGGNTGELFF. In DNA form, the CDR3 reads TGCGCCAGCAGCTTAGGGGGGAACACCGGGGAGCTGTTTTTT. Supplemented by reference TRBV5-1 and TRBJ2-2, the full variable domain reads KAGVTQTPRYLIKTRGQQVTLSCSPISGHRSVSWYQQTPGQGLQFLFEYFSETQRNKGNFPGRFSGRQFSNSRSEMNVSTLELGDSALYLCASSLGGNTGELFFGEGSRLTVL.

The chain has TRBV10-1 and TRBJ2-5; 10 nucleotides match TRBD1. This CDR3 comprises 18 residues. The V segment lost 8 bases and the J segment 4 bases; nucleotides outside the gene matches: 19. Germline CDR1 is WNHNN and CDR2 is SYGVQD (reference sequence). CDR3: CASGALRQGARNLETQYF. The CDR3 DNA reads TGCGCCAGCGGGGCACTGCGACAGGGGGCAAGGAACCTAGAGACCCAGTACTTC.

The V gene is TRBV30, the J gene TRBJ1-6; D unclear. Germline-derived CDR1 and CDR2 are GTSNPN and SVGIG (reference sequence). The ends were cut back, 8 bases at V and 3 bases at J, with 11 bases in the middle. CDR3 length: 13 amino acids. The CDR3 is CASREVYNSPLHF. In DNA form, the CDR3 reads TGTGCCAGCCGGGAGGTCTATAATTCACCCCTCCACTTT.

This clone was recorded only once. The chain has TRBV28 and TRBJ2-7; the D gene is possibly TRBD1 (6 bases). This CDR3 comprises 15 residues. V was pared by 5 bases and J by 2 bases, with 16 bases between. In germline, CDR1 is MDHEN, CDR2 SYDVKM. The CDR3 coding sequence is TGTGCCAGCAGTCAATCAGCTGGGACAACCTACGAGCAGTACTTC. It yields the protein CASSQSAGTTYEQYF. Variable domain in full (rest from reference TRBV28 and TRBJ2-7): DVKVTQSSRYLVKRTGEKVFLECVQDMDHENMFWYRQDPGLGLRLIYFSYDVKMKEKGDIPEGYSVSREKKERFSLILESASTNQTSMYLCASSQSAGTTYEQYFGPGTRLTVT.

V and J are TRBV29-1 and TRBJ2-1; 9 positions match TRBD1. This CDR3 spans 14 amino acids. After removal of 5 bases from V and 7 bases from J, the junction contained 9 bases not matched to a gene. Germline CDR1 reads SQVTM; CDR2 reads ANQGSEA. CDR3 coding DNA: TGCAGCGTTACCGGGACAGGGTCATGGAATGAGCAGTTCTTC. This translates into CSVTGTGSWNEQFF.

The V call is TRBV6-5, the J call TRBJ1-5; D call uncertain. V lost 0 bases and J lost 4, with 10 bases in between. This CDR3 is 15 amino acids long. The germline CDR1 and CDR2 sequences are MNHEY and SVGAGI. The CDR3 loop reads CASSYSISGNQPQHF. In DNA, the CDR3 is TGTGCCAGCAGTTACTCGATATCGGGAAATCAGCCCCAGCATTTT.

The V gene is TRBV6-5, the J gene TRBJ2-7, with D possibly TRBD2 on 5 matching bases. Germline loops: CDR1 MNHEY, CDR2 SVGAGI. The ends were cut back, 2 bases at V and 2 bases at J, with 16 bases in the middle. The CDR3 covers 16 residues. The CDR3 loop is CASSYGERVLTYEQYF. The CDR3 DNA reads TGTGCCAGCAGTTACGGAGAGAGGGTACTTACCTACGAGCAGTACTTC.

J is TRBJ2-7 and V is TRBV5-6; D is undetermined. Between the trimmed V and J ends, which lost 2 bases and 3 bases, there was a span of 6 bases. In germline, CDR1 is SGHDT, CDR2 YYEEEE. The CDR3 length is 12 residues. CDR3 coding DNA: TGTGCCAGCAGCTTATACGGCTACGAGCAGTACTTC. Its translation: CASSLYGYEQYF.